These 21 T cell receptor beta chains were all obtained from the same sample, sequenced in a study of response to subunit inactivated influenza vaccine. Each CDR3 protein gets one entry after TCRdb re-called the RT-PCR reads with MiXCR. The sample contains 450,000 to 550,000 distinct CDR3 sequences, around 25% of which appear only once. Sequencing used CD4+ T cells sorted from PBMCs, obtained around 5 days after vaccination. The receptor set was obtained from a man between 50 and 59 years old who received an inactivated influenza vaccine.

This clonotype was counted many times. The genes are TRBV12-3 or TRBV12-4 and TRBJ2-1; 8 nucleotides match TRBD2. The trim removed 2 bases at V and 0 bases at J, leaving 0 bases unmatched. The CDR3 length is 15 residues. The CDR3 coding sequence is TGTGCCAGCAGTTTAAGCGGGGGCTCCTACAATGAGCAGTTCTTC. Its protein is CASSLSGGSYNEQFF.

The chain carries TRBV4-1 and TRBJ2-1; possibly TRBD2 for D (6 bases). This CDR3 region has 14 residues. V was pared by 1 base and J by 7 bases, with 11 bases between. Germline V CDR1 and CDR2: MGHRA, YSYEKL. DNA for the CDR3: TGCGCCAGCAGCCAAGGAATGACTAGTAATGAGCAGTTCTTC. It translates to CASSQGMTSNEQFF.

The chain is built from TRBV5-1 and TRBJ2-1, with 12 bases lining up with TRBD2. The CDR3 is 16 residues long. Germline V CDR1 and CDR2: SGHRS, YFSETQ. After removal of 0 bases from V and 10 bases from J, the junction contained 8 bases not matched to a gene. The CDR3 is CASSLAQLAGGREQFF. The DNA for the CDR3 is TGCGCCAGCAGCTTGGCCCAACTAGCGGGAGGCCGGGAGCAGTTCTTC.

The V call is TRBV20-1, the J call TRBJ2-2, with D possibly TRBD1 on 5 matching bases. The CDR3 extends over 14 amino acids. Germline CDR1 DFQATT, CDR2 SNEGSKA (reference sequence). Trimming left V 5 bases short and J 5 bases short, with 15 bases between. CDR3 amino acids: CSAFIRGGTGELFF. DNA for the CDR3: TGCAGTGCTTTCATAAGGGGTGGGACCGGGGAGCTGTTTTTT.

CDR3 region: CASATSGGYNEQFF. CDR3 bases: TGTGCCAGCGCAACTAGCGGGGGCTACAATGAGCAGTTCTTC. The rearrangement links TRBV13 to TRBJ2-1; 11 bases are shared with TRBD2. Germline trimming cut 8 bases from V and 3 bases from J; bases unmatched to any gene: 3. Per germline, CDR1 PRHDT and CDR2 FYEKMQ (reference sequence). There are 14 residues in the CDR3.

The chain combines TRBV10-1 with TRBJ2-7; no definite D call. The V gene's germline CDR1 is WNHNN and CDR2 SYGVQD (reference sequence). The CDR3 runs to 11 residues. The V end was cut by 1 base, the J end by 7 bases, with 5 bases between. The CDR3 bases are TGCGCCAGCAGTGAGTATGGAGAGCAGTACTTC. As protein: CASSEYGEQYF.

V is TRBV5-1 and J is TRBJ2-7, with a weak D call TRBD1 (6 bases). The CDR3 runs 15 residues. Trimming removed 4 bases from V and 3 bases from J, with 17 bases in between. Germline V gene sequence: CDR1 SGHRS, CDR2 YFSETQ. CDR3 coding DNA: TGCGCCAGCAGCCGGCTTCGGACAGAAGACTACGAGCAGTACTTC. Its translation is CASSRLRTEDYEQYF.

A single count supports this clonotype. One end of the junction is discordant with germline, which a read error may explain. V usage is TRBV7-2 and J usage is TRBJ2-7; 10 bases map to TRBD2. The CDR3 has 15 residues. Germline CDR1 SGHTA, CDR2 FQGNSA. CDR3 nucleotides: TGTGCCAGCAGCCCTAGCGGGGGTACCTCCTACGGGCAGTACTTC. This sequence encodes CASSPSGGTSYGQYF.

The chain uses TRBV6-1 and TRBJ1-6; perhaps TRBD1 as D (5 bases). V dropped 2 bases and J dropped 4 bases, with 12 bases sitting between them. There are 16 residues in the CDR3. In germline, CDR1 is MNHNS, CDR2 SASEGT. The CDR3 sequence is CASSERRGAYNSPLHF. CDR3 nucleotides: TGTGCCAGCAGTGAAAGACGGGGCGCATATAATTCACCCCTCCACTTT.

There are a few counts of this clonotype. The V gene is TRBV20-1, the J gene TRBJ2-7; D is unresolved. V lost 5 bases and J lost 4, with 9 bases in between. Germline CDR1 reads DFQATT; CDR2 reads SNEGSKA (reference sequence). The CDR3 runs 11 residues. The CDR3, as DNA: TGCAGTGCTGCAGGTTCGTACGAGCAGTACTTC. Protein sequence: CSAAGSYEQYF.

Worth noting for this clonotype: A single base separates this from a much larger clone, so it may be a read error. This chain uses TRBV12-3 or TRBV12-4 with TRBJ2-7; 11 positions agree with TRBD2. J gave up 2 bases and V 6 bases, and 3 bases lay outside the gene matches. The CDR3 spans 14 residues. The CDR3 DNA reads TGTGCCAGCAGCCGTAGCGGGGGGGCCTACGAGCAGTACTTC. It translates to CASSRSGGAYEQYF.

This clonotype has more than one count but fewer than ten. The genes are TRBV20-1 and TRBJ1-5, with D tentatively TRBD1 (5 bases). This CDR3 region has 14 residues. Trimming left V 4 bases short and J 7 bases short, with 17 bases between. Germline-derived CDR1 and CDR2 are DFQATT and SNEGSKA (reference sequence). The CDR3: CSATDTGGNQPQHF. Written as DNA, the CDR3 is TGCAGTGCTACAGATACAGGCGGTAACCAGCCCCAGCATTTT.

The chain couples TRBV7-2 to TRBJ2-3, with D possibly matching TRBD2 (6 bases). CDR1 SGHTA and CDR2 FQGNSA come from the germline V gene. The V gene lost 7 bases and the J gene lost 2 bases, with 13 bases spanning the gap. This CDR3 contains 14 residues. The CDR3 sequence: CASTGGLNTDTQYF. CDR3 in DNA: TGTGCCAGCACCGGGGGTTTAAACACAGATACGCAGTATTTT.

The V gene is TRBV9, the J gene TRBJ2-1; D is unclear. Germline CDR1 reads SGDLS; CDR2 reads YYNGEE. The length of the CDR3 is 15 residues. V was pared by 0 bases and J by 4 bases, with 11 bases between. The CDR3 region has the DNA TGTGCCAGCAGCGTAGCCGGTCCCGGTTACAATGAGCAGTTCTTC. Translation gives CASSVAGPGYNEQFF. Complete variable domain (other parts from reference TRBV9 and TRBJ2-1): DSGVTQTPKHLITATGQRVTLRCSPRSGDLSVYWYQQSLDQGLQFLIQYYNGEERAKGNILERFSAQQFPDLHSELNLSSLELGDSALYFCASSVAGPGYNEQFFGPGTRLTVL.

This chain links TRBV5-1 with TRBJ2-2; 8 bases are shared with TRBD1. Germline V gives CDR1 SGHRS, CDR2 YFSETQ. The CDR3 covers 16 residues. The J segment lost 0 bases and the V segment lost 5 bases, leaving 6 bases of the junction unmatched. The CDR3 coding sequence is TGCGCCAGCAGGAAAGGGACAGGCGCGAACACCGGGGAGCTGTTTTTT. Amino acids: CASRKGTGANTGELFF.

This clonotype was observed a few times. The chain combines TRBV5-5 with TRBJ2-5; no reliable D call. The germline V and J ends were trimmed by 4 bases and 2 bases, with 15 bases remaining between them. Germline V gene data show CDR1 as SGHKS and CDR2 as YYEKEE (reference sequence). The CDR3 runs to 15 residues. CDR3 bases: TGTGCCAGCAGCCTCTTAGACGGAACACAAGAGACCCAGTACTTC. Its protein is CASSLLDGTQETQYF. Full variable domain (outside the CDR3, taken from reference TRBV5-5 and TRBJ2-5): DAGVTQSPTHLIKTRGQQVTLRCSPISGHKSVSWYQQVLGQGPQFIFQYYEKEERGRGNFPDRFSARQFPNYSSELNVNALLLGDSALYLCASSLLDGTQETQYFGPGTRLLVL.

V gene TRBV28 combines with J gene TRBJ2-7; 8 positions match TRBD1. Germline V gene sequence: CDR1 MDHEN, CDR2 SYDVKM. V trimming: 5 bases; J trimming: 2 bases; junction bases outside the gene matches: 8. CDR3 length: 15 residues. CDR3 residues: CASSPGTGSAYEQYF. The CDR3, as DNA: TGTGCCAGCAGTCCAGGGACAGGTTCCGCCTACGAGCAGTACTTC.

This chain joins TRBV5-6 and TRBJ1-6, with a weak D call TRBD1 (5 bases). Germline CDR1 and CDR2: SGHDT and YYEEEE. Trimming cost V 3 bases and J 9 bases, with 16 bases left between them. The CDR3 consists of 15 residues. The CDR3 reads CASSSSGTGSSPLHF. CDR3 DNA: TGTGCCAGCAGCTCGTCCGGGACGGGGAGTTCACCCCTCCACTTT.

The chain recombines TRBV6-2 or TRBV6-3 with TRBJ2-7; 7 nucleotides align to TRBD1. V shed 8 bases and J 3 bases; nucleotides not matched to a gene: 1. Looked up from germline, CDR1 is MNHEY and CDR2 is SVGEGT. The CDR3 runs 11 residues. CDR3 in DNA: TGTGCCAGCGGGGACAGCTACGAGCAGTACTTC. Protein product: CASGDSYEQYF.

The chain has TRBV4-3 and TRBJ2-5, with 8 bases that match TRBD2. Looked up from germline, CDR1 is LGHNA and CDR2 is YSLEER. V dropped 4 bases and J dropped 5; count of bases not matched to a gene: 9. The CDR3 contains 15 residues. In DNA form, the CDR3 reads TGCGCCAGCAGCCTTCTCGGGGGGGATGGGGAGACCCAGTACTTC. Translated, it gives CASSLLGGDGETQYF.

This clonotype was detected only a few times. The chain links TRBV20-1 to TRBJ1-5; TRBD1 is a possible D gene (5 bases). Germline V gene lookup returns CDR1 DFQATT and CDR2 SNEGSKA (reference sequence). The CDR3 consists of 14 residues. The CDR3 nucleotides are TGCACCCCCCTTAGGCCCAGGGTGGGTCAGCCCCAGCATTTT. Its protein product is CTPLRPRVGQPQHF.